The 21 T cell receptor beta chains below come from one sample, sequenced in a study of T cells after yellow fever vaccination (dated by TCRdb to the late 2010s). Library preparation used 5' RACE. Sequencing was carried out with an Illumina HiSeq 2500. The raw public data were reprocessed by TCRdb itself: fastp quality trimming at Q25, MiXCR clonotype calling, in-frame beta chains only. CDR3 protein duplicates are merged, each entry listing the most common genes and DNA. The sample records under 250,000 distinct CDR3 sequences, 6.9% of which are singletons. The ten largest account for approximately 0.84% of the sample. Reading the label with the study, this specimen's treatment or condition is: live attenuated yellow fever vaccine strain. Sequencing used CD4+ T cells sorted from PBMCs, obtained 15 days after the yellow fever booster vaccination. All receptors come from a man aged 25-40 years who received the YFV17D yellow fever vaccine.

This clonotype was observed many times. The chain recombines TRBV4-3 with TRBJ2-5; 7 bases agree with TRBD2. V lost 1 base to trimming and J lost 5 bases; unmatched junction nucleotides: 7. CDR1 LGHNA and CDR2 YSLEER come from the germline V gene. The CDR3 loop spans 15 amino acids. The CDR3 DNA reads TGCGCCAGCAGCCAAGTTCCTCAGGGAGGGGAGACCCAGTACTTC. It yields the protein CASSQVPQGGETQYF.

This rearrangement joins TRBV10-3 to TRBJ2-5, with TRBD2 identical over 7 bases. The CDR3 consists of 16 residues. Germline assignment: CDR1 ENHRY and CDR2 SYGVKD. The ends lost 0 bases at V and 3 bases at J; junction bases unmatched: 7. DNA for the CDR3: TGTGCCATCAGTGAGTCCAACATGGCGGGGGAAGAGACCCAGTACTTC. This gives the protein CAISESNMAGEETQYF.

This clonotype appeared a few times. The chain has TRBV25-1 and TRBJ2-7, with D perhaps matching TRBD2 (5 bases). CDR1 is MGHDK and CDR2 is SYGVNS in the germline V gene. Trimming cost V 6 bases and J 2 bases, with 14 bases left between them. This CDR3 spans 14 amino acids. CDR3 nucleotide sequence: TGTGCCAGCAGAAAACCGGGATATACCTACGAGCAGTACTTC. Residues: CASRKPGYTYEQYF.

The chain has TRBV5-6 and TRBJ2-3; D unclear. Germline V gene sequence: CDR1 SGHDT, CDR2 YYEEEE. V was cut by 5 bases and J by 6 bases, with 13 bases left in between. This CDR3 contains 13 residues. CDR3 bases: TGTGCCAGCAGTACCACGGGTCTGGATACGCAGTATTTT. This translates into CASSTTGLDTQYF.

This clonotype turned up a few times. V and J are TRBV9 and TRBJ2-7, with a possible D match to TRBD1 (5 bases). This CDR3 is built from 17 residues. V shed 3 bases and J shed 0 bases, with 19 bases lying between them. The germline gives CDR1 SGDLS, CDR2 YYNGEE. CDR3 residues: CASSDPLRQGSSYEQYF. The CDR3 region has the DNA TGTGCCAGCAGCGACCCCCTAAGGCAGGGTAGCTCCTACGAGCAGTACTTC.

This clonotype was found a few times. The chain couples TRBV5-4 to TRBJ2-1, with TRBD2 matching 9 bases. The CDR3 sequence is 15 residues long. The V and J ends lost 4 bases and 4 bases, in that order; junction bases with no gene match: 6. From germline, CDR1 is SGHNT and CDR2 YYREEE (reference sequence). CDR3 sequence: CASSHTSGQYNEQFF. The DNA of the CDR3 is TGTGCCAGCAGCCATACTAGCGGGCAGTACAATGAGCAGTTCTTC. Variable domain in full (rest from reference TRBV5-4 and TRBJ2-1): ETGVTQSPTHLIKTRGQQVTLRCSSQSGHNTVSWYQQALGQGPQFIFQYYREEENGRGNFPPRFSGLQFPNYSSELNVNALELDDSALYLCASSHTSGQYNEQFFGPGTRLTVL.

V gene TRBV6-2 or TRBV6-3 combines with J gene TRBJ2-6; weak D call: TRBD1 (6 bases). The germline V gene has CDR1 MNHEY and CDR2 SVGEGT. The CDR3 consists of 14 residues. V lost 5 bases and J lost 13, with 18 bases in between. CDR3 in amino acids: CASSTVDRSQVLTF. The DNA for the CDR3 is TGTGCCAGCAGTACCGTTGACAGGTCTCAAGTCCTGACTTTC.

This clonotype was detected ten times or more. The gene calls are TRBV5-1 and TRBJ2-7; 11 nucleotides match TRBD1. Germline V gene lookup returns CDR1 SGHRS and CDR2 YFSETQ. The CDR3 is made up of 14 amino acids. With 4 bases clipped from V and 4 bases from J, the junction kept 4 bases outside the gene matches. CDR3 DNA sequence: TGCGCCAGCAGCACCGGGACAGGGGGATACGAGCAGTACTTC. It is translated as CASSTGTGGYEQYF.

The rearrangement joins TRBV5-5 to TRBJ2-7; D is perhaps TRBD1 or TRBD2 (6 bases each). V was cut by 0 bases and J by 3 bases, with 13 bases left in between. The CDR3 length is 15 residues. Germline-derived CDR1 and CDR2 are SGHKS and YYEKEE (reference sequence). CDR3 protein: CASSLVWGADYEQYF. In nucleotides, the CDR3 is TGTGCCAGCAGCTTGGTTTGGGGGGCGGACTACGAGCAGTACTTC.

CDR3 region: CASSQDPGGSNYGYTF. In DNA form, the CDR3 reads TGCGCCAGCAGCCAAGATCCCGGCGGATCTAACTATGGCTACACCTTC. The J gene is TRBJ1-2, the V gene TRBV4-3, with no clear D. The germline V gene encodes CDR1 LGHNA and CDR2 YSLEER. The V end lost 0 bases, the J end lost 0 bases, and 11 bases lay between the germline ends. The CDR3 runs 16 residues.

The rearrangement joins TRBV20-1 to TRBJ2-7, with 9 bases identical to TRBD2. With 4 bases clipped from V and 5 bases from J, the junction kept 9 bases outside the gene matches. The CDR3 contains 14 residues. In germline, CDR1 is DFQATT, CDR2 SNEGSKA (reference sequence). In DNA form, the CDR3 reads TGCAGTGCTATTTTAGCGGGAGCTGCCCACGAGCAGTACTTC. Translation: CSAILAGAAHEQYF.

The sample holds a few counts of this clonotype. The chain employs TRBV28 and TRBJ2-5; no reliable D call. V lost 3 bases and J lost 7, with 9 bases in between. Germline lookup yields CDR1 MDHEN and CDR2 SYDVKM. The CDR3 is 12 amino acids. CDR3 residues: CASSFLFGTQYF. The CDR3 DNA reads as TGTGCCAGCAGTTTCCTTTTTGGGACCCAGTACTTC. The full variable domain, rest sourced from reference TRBV28 and TRBJ2-5, is DVKVTQSSRYLVKRTGEKVFLECVQDMDHENMFWYRQDPGLGLRLIYFSYDVKMKEKGDIPEGYSVSREKKERFSLILESASTNQTSMYLCASSFLFGTQYFGPGTRLLVL.

The chain recombines TRBV7-2 with TRBJ2-3, with a tentative D call TRBD2 (5 bases). The CDR3 totals 13 residues. Looked up from germline, CDR1 is SGHTA and CDR2 is FQGNSA. V was clipped by 1 base and J by 6 bases, with 8 bases between them. The CDR3 DNA sequence: TGTGCCAGCAGCTTAGACCGGAGGGATACGCAGTATTTT. Translation gives CASSLDRRDTQYF.

This clonotype was seen a few times. The chain employs TRBV19 and TRBJ2-1; possibly TRBD1 for D (5 bases). Germline CDR1 LNHDA, CDR2 SQIVND (reference sequence). V shed 6 bases and J shed 12 bases, with 12 bases lying between them. This CDR3 has 11 residues. CDR3 in DNA: TGTGCCAGTAGACAAGGGGCTCTGCAGTTCTTC. It encodes CASRQGALQFF.

This clonotype has ten or more counts. The rearrangement links TRBV28 to TRBJ2-2, with a tentative D call TRBD1 (7 bases). The CDR3 spans 18 residues. Trimming took 6 bases from V and 6 from J, leaving 26 bases between them. Germline V gene lookup returns CDR1 MDHEN and CDR2 SYDVKM. For the CDR3, the DNA is TGTGCCAGCAGCCCGGGGGCAGGGGGTGTGAATGTGGCCGGGGAGCTGTTTTTT. It translates to CASSPGAGGVNVAGELFF.

V gene TRBV4-3 combines with J gene TRBJ2-5; 13 bases agree with TRBD2. The J segment lost 5 bases and the V segment lost 2 bases, leaving 8 bases of the junction unmatched. Germline V gives CDR1 LGHNA, CDR2 YSLEER. The CDR3 contains 17 residues. The CDR3 DNA sequence: TGCGCCAGCAGCCAAAGGACTAGCGGGAGCAGCGCTGAGACCCAGTACTTC. Residues: CASSQRTSGSSAETQYF.

V is TRBV25-1 and J is TRBJ2-6; D might be TRBD1 (5 bases). Germline loops: CDR1 MGHDK, CDR2 SYGVNS. This CDR3 has 15 amino acids. Trimming took 4 bases from V and 3 from J, leaving 10 bases between them. The CDR3 reads CASSVRVSGANVLTF. In DNA, the CDR3 is TGTGCCAGCAGTGTCAGGGTTAGTGGGGCCAACGTCCTGACTTTC.

The V call is TRBV7-9, the J call TRBJ1-4, with a possible D match to TRBD1 (5 bases). There are 13 residues in the CDR3. With 2 bases removed from V and 6 bases from J, the gap between germline ends came to 7 bases. Looked up from germline, CDR1 is SEHNR and CDR2 is FQNEAQ (reference sequence). CDR3 amino acids: CASSLMGDEKLFF. CDR3 nucleotide sequence: TGTGCCAGCAGCTTAATGGGGGATGAAAAACTGTTTTTT.

This clonotype was seen at least ten times. This chain uses TRBV20-1 with TRBJ2-7; possible D gene TRBD1, 6 bases. Germline loops: CDR1 DFQATT, CDR2 SNEGSKA (reference sequence). V was shortened by 2 bases and J by 5 bases, with 19 bases between the two germline ends. CDR3 size: 15 residues. CDR3 loop: CSARFGRGTGHEQYF. DNA of the CDR3: TGCAGTGCTAGATTTGGCAGGGGAACTGGCCACGAGCAGTACTTC.

The chain is built from TRBV12-3 or TRBV12-4 and TRBJ1-2, with 9 bases matching TRBD1. V was pared by 7 bases and J by 4 bases, with 7 bases of the junction left unmatched. The CDR3 has 14 residues. This CDR3 is CASNTPGQGYGYTF. For the CDR3, the DNA is TGTGCCAGCAATACCCCGGGACAGGGCTATGGCTACACCTTC.

This CDR3 reads CSVGVVGLNTEAFF. The CDR3 region has the DNA TGCAGCGTAGGCGTGGTGGGGTTGAACACTGAAGCTTTCTTT. The J gene is TRBJ1-1, the V gene TRBV29-1, with unresolved D. Trimming shortened V by 6 bases and J by 0 bases, and 14 bases separated the two germline ends. CDR1 is SQVTM, CDR2 ANQGSEA, per germline. This CDR3 has 14 residues. Based on the CDR3 plus reference TRBV29-1 and TRBJ1-1, the full variable domain is SAVISQKPSRDICQRGTSLTIQCQVDSQVTMMFWYRQQPGQSLTLIATANQGSEATYESGFVIDKFPISRPNLTFSTLTVSNMSPEDSSIYLCSVGVVGLNTEAFFGQGTRLTVV.